The 19 T cell receptor beta chains below come from one sample, sequenced in a study of blood T cells in healthy people across ages. The authors ran a second PCR of roughly 7 to 11 cycles using a sample-barcoded 5' primer and a J-beta primer mix. TCRdb processed the 5' RACE reads anew with MiXCR; each CDR3 protein has one entry. The sample yields 1.5 million or so distinct CDR3 sequences, 42% seen once. Input material: blood. The receptors were sampled from a woman between 18 and 30 years old in good health.

The chain is built from TRBV20-1 and TRBJ1-1, with a weak D call TRBD1 (6 bases). This CDR3 comprises 11 residues. Deletions cut 0 bases from V and 7 bases from J, with 6 bases between. Germline V lookup: CDR1 DFQATT, CDR2 SNEGSKA (reference sequence). CDR3 region: CSARDRGEAFF. CDR3 bases: TGCAGTGCTAGAGACAGGGGTGAAGCTTTCTTT.

This chain connects TRBV10-3 to TRBJ2-7, with 7 bases matching TRBD2. Germline CDR1 and CDR2: ENHRY and SYGVKD. The CDR3 is 14 residues long. V shed 6 bases, J shed 10 bases, and the junction held 15 bases outside the gene matches. CDR3 sequence: CAISTGGSGESQYF. CDR3 nucleotide sequence: TGTGCCATCAGCACGGGAGGTAGCGGAGAGAGCCAGTACTTC.

This clonotype was counted only a few times. The chain uses TRBV6-5 and TRBJ2-5, with D possibly called TRBD1 or TRBD2 (6 bases each). Trimming pared 4 bases from V and 5 bases from J, leaving 17 bases between. The CDR3 loop spans 15 amino acids. CDR1 and CDR2 from the germline V gene are MNHEY and SVGAGI. This chain's CDR3 is CASSWRGRGSETQYF. CDR3 nucleotide sequence: TGTGCCAGCAGTTGGAGGGGCAGGGGTAGTGAGACCCAGTACTTC.

This clonotype was detected many times. The rearrangement joins TRBV20-1 to TRBJ1-5; 7 nucleotides match TRBD1. This CDR3 is 16 amino acids long. CDR1 is DFQATT, CDR2 SNEGSKA, per germline (reference sequence). V lost 3 bases and J lost 13; bases outside the gene matches: 21. The DNA of the CDR3 is TGCAGTGCTAGGACTACATACGGGACAGACATTATAGCGCAGCATTTT. This sequence encodes CSARTTYGTDIIAQHF.

Worth noting for this clonotype: It may be a read error: a sequence one base away is much more abundant. The chain combines TRBV18 with TRBJ2-1; 10 bases are shared with TRBD2. The last part of the DNA fits TRBJ2-7 better; the J call may be wrong. Germline V lookup: CDR1 KGHSH, CDR2 LQKENI. The CDR3 sequence is 17 residues long. CDR3 loop: CASSLIRASGSYNEQYF. The CDR3, as DNA: TGTGCCAGCTCCCTCATCCGGGCTAGCGGGAGTTACAATGAGCAGTACTTC.

This chain connects TRBV12-3 or TRBV12-4 to TRBJ2-1; no firm D call. V was cut by 5 bases and J by 4 bases, with 12 bases left in between. The CDR3 loop spans 14 amino acids. Here the CDR3 DNA reads TGTGCCAGCAGTGTCGAAAAGGGATACAATGAGCAGTTCTTC. Translation: CASSVEKGYNEQFF.

The CDR3 here is CASSVAAGGYGYTF. The DNA of the CDR3 is TGTGCCAGCAGCGTAGCGGCCGGGGGCTATGGCTACACCTTC. The rearrangement links TRBV9 to TRBJ1-2; D might be TRBD1 (5 bases). CDR1 SGDLS and CDR2 YYNGEE come from the germline V gene. CDR3 length: 14 residues. The germline V and J ends were trimmed by 0 bases and 4 bases, with 10 bases remaining between them.

This clonotype was seen a few times. The gene calls are TRBV18 and TRBJ2-5; D remains unclear. Per germline, CDR1 KGHSH and CDR2 LQKENI. Trimming shortened V by 5 bases and J by 1 base, and 8 bases separated the two germline ends. This CDR3 is built from 13 residues. DNA for the CDR3: TGTGCCAGCTCAACGTCTTTCCAAGAGACCCAGTACTTC. As protein: CASSTSFQETQYF.

The chain employs TRBV4-1 and TRBJ1-4, with D uncertain. CDR3 size: 16 residues. Trimming took 0 bases from V and 0 from J, leaving 8 bases between them. Germline loops: CDR1 MGHRA, CDR2 YSYEKL. This CDR3 reads CASSQDSGPTNEKLFF. The CDR3 coding sequence is TGCGCCAGCAGCCAAGATTCCGGCCCAACTAATGAAAAACTGTTTTTT.

This clonotype has only a few counts. The V and J genes are TRBV9 and TRBJ2-7; D is unresolved. Trimming shortened V by 0 bases and J by 0 bases, and 13 bases separated the two germline ends. The CDR3 extends over 16 amino acids. Per germline, CDR1 SGDLS and CDR2 YYNGEE. CDR3 DNA sequence: TGTGCCAGCAGCGTAGGGAGTGGCGTTTTCTCCTACGAGCAGTACTTC. Residues: CASSVGSGVFSYEQYF.

In its sample, this clonotype was seen a few times. The chain recombines TRBV20-1 with TRBJ2-3, with D possibly matching TRBD2 (5 bases). V gave up 3 bases and J gave up 0 bases, with 10 bases separating them. CDR3 size: 14 residues. The germline CDR1 and CDR2 sequences are DFQATT and SNEGSKA (reference sequence). CDR3 region: CSASGETSTDTQYF. In DNA form, the CDR3 reads TGCAGTGCTAGCGGGGAGACCAGCACAGATACGCAGTATTTT.

This clonotype was observed a few times. This sequence joins TRBV12-3 or TRBV12-4 and TRBJ2-1; the D gene is possibly TRBD1 (6 bases). The CDR3 consists of 12 residues. V lost 6 bases to trimming and J lost 9 bases, with 12 bases between them. This CDR3 is CASSYDRIEQFF. CDR3 in DNA: TGTGCCAGCAGCTACGACAGGATTGAGCAGTTCTTC.

The V call is TRBV14, the J call TRBJ2-1; D perhaps matches TRBD2 (5 bases). The CDR3 covers 15 residues. Germline V lookup: CDR1 SGHDN, CDR2 FVKESK. V lost 5 bases, J lost 1 base, and 12 bases lay in between. CDR3 coding DNA: TGTGCCAGCAGCGATTCGGACTCTTCCTACAATGAGCAGTTCTTC. Translation gives CASSDSDSSYNEQFF.

This rearrangement joins TRBV12-3 or TRBV12-4 to TRBJ1-5; TRBD1 matches at 7 bases. The J segment lost 5 bases and the V segment lost 5 bases, leaving 9 bases of the junction unmatched. The CDR3 is 15 amino acids. The CDR3 DNA reads as TGTGCCAGCAGTCCCCGGGGAGGGGGCGATCAGCCCCAGCATTTT. Its translation: CASSPRGGGDQPQHF.

This chain uses TRBV12-3 or TRBV12-4 with TRBJ2-7, with 9 nucleotides matching TRBD1. This CDR3 has 17 amino acids. The trim removed 5 bases at V and 5 bases at J, leaving 16 bases unmatched. The CDR3 region is CASSHRARGTGSHEQYF. The CDR3 DNA is TGTGCCAGCAGTCATAGGGCGAGGGGGACAGGGTCCCACGAGCAGTACTTC.

This clonotype appeared many times. The chain joins TRBV7-9 to TRBJ2-7, with D perhaps TRBD2 (6 bases). Trimming removed 1 base at V and 0 bases at J, with 10 bases between. CDR3 length equals 15 residues. Germline CDR1 SEHNR, CDR2 FQNEAQ (reference sequence). Here the CDR3 reads CASSLVGGNSYEQYF. CDR3 nucleotide sequence: TGTGCCAGCAGCTTAGTAGGCGGGAACTCCTACGAGCAGTACTTC.

This chain uses TRBV4-1 with TRBJ1-2; D ambiguous. Per the germline V gene, CDR1 is MGHRA and CDR2 is YSYEKL. Trimming shortened V by 0 bases and J by 8 bases, and 19 bases separated the two germline ends. The CDR3 extends over 16 amino acids. The DNA for the CDR3 is TGCGCCAGCAGCCAAGAATCTTGGCAGCTATGGAGAGGCTACACCTTC. Translated, it gives CASSQESWQLWRGYTF.

The genes are TRBV5-1 and TRBJ2-3; 8 bases align to TRBD2. Trimming cost V 3 bases and J 0 bases; bases outside gene matches: 6. CDR1 SGHRS and CDR2 YFSETQ come from the germline V gene. CDR3 length: 16 residues. The CDR3 DNA reads as TGCGCCAGCAGCTCACAGCGGGGGCACAGCACAGATACGCAGTATTTT. It codes for CASSSQRGHSTDTQYF.

This chain joins TRBV20-1 and TRBJ2-7; possible D gene TRBD1, 7 bases. CDR1 DFQATT and CDR2 SNEGSKA come from the germline V gene (reference sequence). The CDR3 is 15 residues long. With 5 bases removed from V and 1 base from J, the gap between germline ends came to 18 bases. The CDR3 sequence: CSAPSTAGQSYEQYF. In DNA form, the CDR3 reads TGCAGTGCTCCCTCGACTGCGGGACAGTCCTACGAGCAGTACTTC.